This T cell receptor beta chain appears in the sequencing data of a study of blood T cell repertoires in COVID-19. Study-wide context: The United States, Italy and Spain were the sources of the acute and convalescent COVID-19 samples. PBMCs, B-cell-depleted T cells, or T cells provided the cDNA or gDNA that made up the material.

V lost 0 bases to trimming and J lost 3 bases; unmatched junction nucleotides: 3. In germline, CDR1 is MGHRA, CDR2 YSYEKL. The CDR3 runs to 16 residues. Original handling: For nucleated cells, counts were estimated from reference gene primer amplification. Assay used: immunoSEQ multiplex PCR; TCRdb lists only in-frame clones, some missing. V, J and clone size are those of that table, while D and trimming were read from the DNA. The sample includes just over 650,000 clones, approximately 90% of them seen just once. The source is a woman between 18 and 29 years old with acute or convalescent COVID-19. The sample consisted of peripheral blood. V usage is TRBV4-1 and J usage is TRBJ1-3, with 9 bases matching TRBD1. CDR3 sequence: CASSQEGQGLGNTIYF. CDR3 coding DNA: TGCGCCAGCAGCCAAGAAGGACAGGGGCTTGGAAACACCATATATTTT.